This T cell receptor beta chain was recorded in a study of breast tumors, draining lymph nodes, adjacent tissues. Concerning this clonotype: Its target is not known.

Study-wide results and limits: Data only fit, rather than demonstrated, lymph node origin of most tumor T cells. Tumor TCR diversity was below lymph nodes but above nontumor tissue. Findings are consistent with lymph node origin and intratumoral expansion of most tumor T cells.

Each CDR3 protein gets one entry after TCRdb re-called the multiplex PCR reads with MiXCR. The profile shows around 250,000 distinct CDR3 sequences, 30% to 35% of them singletons. The CDR3 totals 17 residues. The germline V gene encodes CDR1 LNHDA and CDR2 SQIVND (reference sequence). After removal of 5 bases from V and 7 bases from J, the junction contained 17 bases not matched to a gene. Samples came from axillary lymph nodes draining the breast cancer. The genes are TRBV19 and TRBJ2-5; 9 bases map to TRBD2. The sample consisted of axillary lymph node tissue. This receptor was taken from a female donor with breast cancer. Some clones in this sample may be carry-over from other donors' samples. CDR3 DNA: TGTGCCAGTAGTCCCCGTTGGCTAGCGGGATTGAGGGGGACCCAGTACTTC. Amino acids: CASSPRWLAGLRGTQYF.